This TCR beta chain came from a study of cytomegalovirus exposure and HLA in healthy donors. Primers: 60 Vbeta forward and 13 Jbeta reverse. Assay: immunoSEQ multiplex PCR; the TCRdb copy retains only in-frame clones and omits some. The sample has fewer than 200,000 clones, about 63% seen once; the top ten hold less than 3.5%. Study conclusions and caveats: Common viral pathogens seemed to be connected with several of the most significant clusters, according to a later analysis. In a later analysis, compared with equally common non-associated chains, HLA-associated beta chains were more expanded. 150 or so TCR beta chains were listed as cytomegalovirus-associated.

Remarks on this clone: What it binds is unknown.

CDR3 length: 15 residues. J lost 2 bases, V lost 5 bases, and 3 bases had no gene match. The germline V gene has CDR1 SGHDN and CDR2 FVKESK. The chain joins TRBV14 to TRBJ2-1, with 10 bases aligning to TRBD2. The TCR comes from a woman in her thirties or forties in good health and CMV-seropositive. Sequenced sample: PBMCs. CDR3 amino acids: CASSYLAGAYNEQFF. CDR3 nucleotide sequence: TGTGCCAGCAGCTACCTAGCGGGGGCCTACAATGAGCAGTTCTTC.